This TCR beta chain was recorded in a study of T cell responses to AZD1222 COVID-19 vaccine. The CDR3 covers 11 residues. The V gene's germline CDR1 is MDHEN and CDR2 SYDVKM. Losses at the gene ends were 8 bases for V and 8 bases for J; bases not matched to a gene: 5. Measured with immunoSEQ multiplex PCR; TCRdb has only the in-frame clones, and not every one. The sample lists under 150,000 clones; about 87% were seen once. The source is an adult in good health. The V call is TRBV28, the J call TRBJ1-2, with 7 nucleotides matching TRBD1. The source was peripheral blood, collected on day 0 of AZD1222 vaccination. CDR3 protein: CASEGAGGYTF. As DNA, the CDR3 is TGTGCCAGCGAGGGGGCCGGGGGCTACACCTTC.